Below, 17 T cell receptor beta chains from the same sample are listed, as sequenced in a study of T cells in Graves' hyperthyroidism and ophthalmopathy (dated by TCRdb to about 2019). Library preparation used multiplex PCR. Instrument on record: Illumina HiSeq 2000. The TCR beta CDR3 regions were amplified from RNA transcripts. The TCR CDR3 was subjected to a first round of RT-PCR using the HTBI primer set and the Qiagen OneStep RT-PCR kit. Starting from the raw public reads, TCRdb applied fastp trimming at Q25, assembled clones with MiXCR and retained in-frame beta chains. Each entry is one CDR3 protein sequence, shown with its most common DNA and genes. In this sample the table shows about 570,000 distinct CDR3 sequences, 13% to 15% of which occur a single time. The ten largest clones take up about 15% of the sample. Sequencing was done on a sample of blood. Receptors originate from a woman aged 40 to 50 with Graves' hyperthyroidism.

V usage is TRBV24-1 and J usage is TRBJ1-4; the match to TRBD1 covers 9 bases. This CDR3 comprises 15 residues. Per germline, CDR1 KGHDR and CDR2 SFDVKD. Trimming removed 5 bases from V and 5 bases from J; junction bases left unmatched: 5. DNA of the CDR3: TGTGCCACCAGTGCGAGCGGGACAGGGAATGAAAAACTGTTTTTT. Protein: CATSASGTGNEKLFF.

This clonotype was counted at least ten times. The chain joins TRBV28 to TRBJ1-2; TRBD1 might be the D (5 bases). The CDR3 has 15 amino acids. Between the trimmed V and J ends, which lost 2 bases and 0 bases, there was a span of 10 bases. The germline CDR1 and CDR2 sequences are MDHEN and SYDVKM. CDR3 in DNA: TGTGCCAGCAGTTTAGGGACGGCACCTAACTATGGCTACACCTTC. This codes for CASSLGTAPNYGYTF.

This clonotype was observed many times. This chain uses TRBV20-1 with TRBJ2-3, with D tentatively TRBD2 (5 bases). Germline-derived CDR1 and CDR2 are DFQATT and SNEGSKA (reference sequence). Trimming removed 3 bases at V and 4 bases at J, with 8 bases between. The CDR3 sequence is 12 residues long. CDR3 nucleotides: TGCAGTGCTAGCCCCGGGGCAGATACGCAGTATTTT. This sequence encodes CSASPGADTQYF.

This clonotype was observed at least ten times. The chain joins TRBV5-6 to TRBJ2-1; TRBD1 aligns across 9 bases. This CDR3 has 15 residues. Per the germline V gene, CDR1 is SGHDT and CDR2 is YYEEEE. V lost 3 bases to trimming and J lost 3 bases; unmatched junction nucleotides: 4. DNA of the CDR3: TGTGCCAGCAGCTCGGGACAGGGTATCTACAATGAGCAGTTCTTC. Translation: CASSSGQGIYNEQFF.

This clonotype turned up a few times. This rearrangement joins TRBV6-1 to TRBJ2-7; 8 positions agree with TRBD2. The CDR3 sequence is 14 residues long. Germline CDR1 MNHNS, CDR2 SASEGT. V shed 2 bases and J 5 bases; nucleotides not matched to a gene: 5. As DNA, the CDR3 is TGTGCCAGCAGTGAACGGGGGGGTGTAAACGAGCAGTACTTC. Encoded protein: CASSERGGVNEQYF.

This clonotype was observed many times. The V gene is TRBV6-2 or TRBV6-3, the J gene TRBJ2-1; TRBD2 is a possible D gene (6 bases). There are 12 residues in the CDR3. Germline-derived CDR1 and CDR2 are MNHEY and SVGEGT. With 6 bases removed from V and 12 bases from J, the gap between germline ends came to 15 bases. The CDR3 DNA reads TGTGCCAGCAGGACTAGTACCGGTATGCAGTTCTTC. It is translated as CASRTSTGMQFF.

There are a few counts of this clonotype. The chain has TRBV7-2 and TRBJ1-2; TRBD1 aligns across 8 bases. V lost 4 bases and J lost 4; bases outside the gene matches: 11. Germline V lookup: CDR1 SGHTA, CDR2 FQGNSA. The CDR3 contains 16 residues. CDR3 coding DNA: TGTGCCAGCAGCTCCATCGGACAGGGCGATCTCTATGGCTACACCTTC. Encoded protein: CASSSIGQGDLYGYTF.

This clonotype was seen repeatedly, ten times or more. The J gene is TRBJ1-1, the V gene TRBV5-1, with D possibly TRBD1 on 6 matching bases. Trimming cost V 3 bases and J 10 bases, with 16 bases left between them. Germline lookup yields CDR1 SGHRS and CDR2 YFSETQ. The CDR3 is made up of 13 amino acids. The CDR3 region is CASSSGAAGRAFF. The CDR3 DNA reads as TGCGCCAGCAGCTCGGGGGCTGCAGGGAGAGCTTTCTTT.

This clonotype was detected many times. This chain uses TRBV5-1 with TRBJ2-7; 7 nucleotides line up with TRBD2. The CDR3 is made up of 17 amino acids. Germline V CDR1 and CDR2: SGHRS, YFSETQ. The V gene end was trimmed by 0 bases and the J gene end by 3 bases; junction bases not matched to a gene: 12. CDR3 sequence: CASSLAFLAVPRYEQYF. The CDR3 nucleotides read TGCGCCAGCAGCTTGGCTTTCCTAGCGGTTCCACGCTACGAGCAGTACTTC.

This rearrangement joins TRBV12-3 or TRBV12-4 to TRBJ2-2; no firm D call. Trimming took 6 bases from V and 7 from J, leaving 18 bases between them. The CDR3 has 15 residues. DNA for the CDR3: TGTGCCAGCAGCTCAGACCTGGGCCACAGCGGGGAGCTGTTTTTT. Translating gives CASSSDLGHSGELFF.

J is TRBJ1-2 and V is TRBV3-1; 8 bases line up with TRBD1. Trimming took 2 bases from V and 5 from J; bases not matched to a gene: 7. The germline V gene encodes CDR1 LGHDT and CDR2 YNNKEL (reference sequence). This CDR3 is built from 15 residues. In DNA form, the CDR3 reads TGTGCCAGCAGCCAACCAGGGGGCCCCATATATGGCTACACCTTC. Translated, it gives CASSQPGGPIYGYTF. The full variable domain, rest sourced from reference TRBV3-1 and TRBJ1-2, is DTAVSQTPKYLVTQMGNDKSIKCEQNLGHDTMYWYKQDSKKFLKIMFSYNNKELIINETVPNRFSPKSPDKAHLNLHINSLELGDSAVYFCASSQPGGPIYGYTFGSGTRLTVV.

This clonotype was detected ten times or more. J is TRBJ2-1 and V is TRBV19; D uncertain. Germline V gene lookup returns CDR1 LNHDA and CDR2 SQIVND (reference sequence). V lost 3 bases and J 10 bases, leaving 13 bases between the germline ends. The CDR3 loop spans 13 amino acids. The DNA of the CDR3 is TGTGCCAGTAGTATCCCGTCCCCCCCGGAGCAGTTCTTC. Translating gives CASSIPSPPEQFF.

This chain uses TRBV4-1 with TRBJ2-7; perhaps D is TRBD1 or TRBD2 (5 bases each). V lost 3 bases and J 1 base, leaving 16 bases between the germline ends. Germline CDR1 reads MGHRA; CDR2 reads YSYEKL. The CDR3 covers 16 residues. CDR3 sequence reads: CASSQSPGTESYEQYF. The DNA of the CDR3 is TGCGCCAGCAGCCAGTCCCCCGGGACCGAGTCCTACGAGCAGTACTTC.

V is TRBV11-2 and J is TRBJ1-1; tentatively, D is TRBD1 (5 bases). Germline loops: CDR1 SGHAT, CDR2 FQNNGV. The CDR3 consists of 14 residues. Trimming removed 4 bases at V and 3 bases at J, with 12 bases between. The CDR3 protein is CASSYGLGDTEAFF. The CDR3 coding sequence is TGTGCCAGCAGCTATGGGCTGGGGGACACTGAAGCTTTCTTT.

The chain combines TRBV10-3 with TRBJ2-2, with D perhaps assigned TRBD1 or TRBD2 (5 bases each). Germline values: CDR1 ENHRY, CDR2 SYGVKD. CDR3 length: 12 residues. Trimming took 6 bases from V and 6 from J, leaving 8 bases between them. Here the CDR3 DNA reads TGTGCCATCAGCCCGGGGCCCGGGGAGCTGTTTTTT. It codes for CAISPGPGELFF.

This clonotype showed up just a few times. CDR3 sequence (DNA): TGTGCCAGCAGCCTAAAAGAAAGACAGGGGGCTTGGACAGATACGCAGTATTTT. Translated, it gives CASSLKERQGAWTDTQYF. The chain recombines TRBV3-1 with TRBJ2-3; 10 nucleotides align to TRBD1. Germline trimming cut 4 bases from V and 3 bases from J; bases unmatched to any gene: 13. Germline loops: CDR1 LGHDT, CDR2 YNNKEL (reference sequence). The CDR3 consists of 18 residues.

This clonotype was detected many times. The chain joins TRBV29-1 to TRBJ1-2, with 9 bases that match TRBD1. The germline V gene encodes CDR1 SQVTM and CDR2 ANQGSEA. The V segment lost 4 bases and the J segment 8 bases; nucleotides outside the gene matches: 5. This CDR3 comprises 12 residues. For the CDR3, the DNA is TGCAGCGTTGCGGGGACAGGGAACGGCTACACCTTC. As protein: CSVAGTGNGYTF. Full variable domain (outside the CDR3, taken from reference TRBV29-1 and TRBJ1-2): SAVISQKPSRDICQRGTSLTIQCQVDSQVTMMFWYRQQPGQSLTLIATANQGSEATYESGFVIDKFPISRPNLTFSTLTVSNMSPEDSSIYLCSVAGTGNGYTFGSGTRLTVV.